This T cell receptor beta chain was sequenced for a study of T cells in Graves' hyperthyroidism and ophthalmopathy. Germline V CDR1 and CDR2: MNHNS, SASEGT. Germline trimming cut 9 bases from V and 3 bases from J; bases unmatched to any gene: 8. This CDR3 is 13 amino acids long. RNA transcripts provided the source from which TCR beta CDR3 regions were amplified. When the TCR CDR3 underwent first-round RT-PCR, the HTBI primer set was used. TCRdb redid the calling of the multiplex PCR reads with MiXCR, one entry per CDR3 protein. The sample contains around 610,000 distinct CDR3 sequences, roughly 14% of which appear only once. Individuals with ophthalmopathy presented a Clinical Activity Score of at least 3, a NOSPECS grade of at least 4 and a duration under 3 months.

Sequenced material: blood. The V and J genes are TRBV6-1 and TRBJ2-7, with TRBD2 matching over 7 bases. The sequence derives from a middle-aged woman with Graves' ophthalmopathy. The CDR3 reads CASQASGNYEQYF. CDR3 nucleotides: TGTGCCAGTCAGGCTAGCGGAAACTACGAGCAGTACTTC.